The 14 T cell receptor beta chains below all came from one sample that was sequenced in a study of OX40 agonist ivuxolimab in advanced cancers. The library relied on the immunoSEQ multiplex PCR assay. TCRdb re-hosts the immuneACCESS table, in-frame sequences only. Its copies lack some clones; in the studies checked, an unresolved V gene accounts for under half of them, and the cause for the rest is not known. Counted in this sample were approximately 79,000 clones; 80% to 90% of them appeared once. The top ten hold 0.45% to 0.7% of the sample. The starting material was CD4+ or CD8+ T cells sorted from blood, obtained in a trial of the OX40 agonist ivuxolimab. Every receptor here comes from an adult with an advanced solid tumor such as melanoma, head and neck, liver or kidney cancer.

The CDR3 nucleotides read TGTGCCAGCAGTTACGGTCCAGTCAATCAGCCCCAGCATTTT. It codes for CASSYGPVNQPQHF. J is TRBJ1-5 and V is TRBV6-6; unclear D gene. This CDR3 has 14 residues. Trimming left V 2 bases short and J 3 bases short, with 8 bases between. CDR1 and CDR2 (germline): MNHNY, SVGAGI (reference sequence).

V and J are TRBV28 and TRBJ1-4; D is unclear. Per the germline V gene, CDR1 is MDHEN and CDR2 is SYDVKM. The CDR3 extends over 11 amino acids. V was clipped by 6 bases and J by 8 bases, with 7 bases between them. The CDR3, as DNA: TGTGCCAGCAGCCTTCGCGAAAAACTGTTTTTT. Amino acids: CASSLREKLFF.

Here the CDR3 reads CASGNSKAGERETQYF. In DNA, the CDR3 is TGTGCCAGTGGGAATAGCAAGGCAGGTGAAAGAGAGACCCAGTACTTC. The chain employs TRBV6-6 and TRBJ2-5; D gene uncertain. This CDR3 contains 16 residues. Trimming took off 9 bases at V and 4 bases at J, with 24 bases between the two ends. Germline loops: CDR1 MNHNY, CDR2 SVGAGI (reference sequence).

The rearrangement uses TRBV20-1 and TRBJ1-2, with D possibly matching TRBD1 (6 bases). V dropped 6 bases and J dropped 4 bases, with 9 bases sitting between them. The germline V gene has CDR1 DFQATT and CDR2 SNEGSKA (reference sequence). The CDR3 is 11 amino acids. This CDR3 reads CSATDSYGYTF. CDR3 coding DNA: TGCAGTGCCACGGACAGCTATGGCTACACCTTC.

The V gene is TRBV10-2, the J gene TRBJ2-2; D unclear. The CDR3 sequence is 13 residues long. Trimming took 2 bases from V and 1 from J, leaving 2 bases between them. Germline V gene sequence: CDR1 WSHSY, CDR2 SAAADI. The CDR3 reads CASSEVNTGELFF. In DNA form, the CDR3 reads TGCGCCAGCAGTGAGGTGAACACCGGGGAGCTGTTTTTT.

CDR3 sequence: CATSRDRGIYTGELFF. Written as DNA, the CDR3 is TGTGCCACCAGCAGAGACAGGGGAATATACACCGGGGAGCTGTTTTTT. This chain joins TRBV15 and TRBJ2-2; maybe TRBD1 (6 bases). This CDR3 has 16 residues. Trimming took 0 bases from V and 3 from J, leaving 11 bases between them. CDR1 and CDR2 from the germline V gene are LNHNV and YYDKDF (reference sequence).

This chain uses TRBV5-1 with TRBJ2-1; 9 nucleotides match TRBD2. CDR3 length: 16 residues. Germline trimming cut 0 bases from V and 6 bases from J; bases unmatched to any gene: 7. Germline CDR1 and CDR2: SGHRS and YFSETQ. CDR3 DNA sequence: TGCGCCAGCAGCTTGGATAGCGGGAGAGGTGCCAATGAGCAGTTCTTC. Translation: CASSLDSGRGANEQFF.

V and J are TRBV27 and TRBJ2-5, with D tentatively TRBD1 (6 bases). V shed 4 bases and J shed 2 bases, with 23 bases lying between them. Per germline, CDR1 MNHEY and CDR2 SMNVEV (reference sequence). The CDR3 covers 18 residues. The CDR3 nucleotides read TGTGCCAGCAGTTGGGAGACAGGAAAGTCACCAAAACAAGAGACCCAGTACTTC. This sequence encodes CASSWETGKSPKQETQYF.

The gene calls are TRBV7-8 and TRBJ2-7; D is unresolved. CDR3 length: 12 residues. Germline CDR1 is SGHVS and CDR2 is FQNEAQ. Trimming removed 3 bases from V and 2 bases from J, with 5 bases in between. The DNA of the CDR3 is TGTGCCAGCAGCTTTGCGGCCTACGAGCAGTACTTC. Protein sequence: CASSFAAYEQYF.

The gene calls are TRBV27 and TRBJ2-7, with TRBD2 identical over 9 bases. Trimming took 0 bases from V and 5 from J; bases not matched to a gene: 11. The CDR3 loop spans 17 amino acids. The V gene's germline CDR1 is MNHEY and CDR2 SMNVEV (reference sequence). CDR3 bases: TGTGCCAGCAGTTTATCGTCCACGGCGGGAGGGCTTGACGAGCAGTACTTC. It yields the protein CASSLSSTAGGLDEQYF.

The chain links TRBV7-9 to TRBJ1-4, with TRBD1 as a possible D gene (6 bases). V was trimmed by 1 base and J by 0 bases, leaving 18 bases between them. This CDR3 region has 19 residues. Germline values: CDR1 SEHNR, CDR2 FQNEAQ (reference sequence). CDR3 nucleotide sequence: TGTGCCAGCAGCTTAGGACGACACCGGGACACTGCAACTAATGAAAAACTGTTTTTT. Translation: CASSLGRHRDTATNEKLFF.

This chain connects TRBV29-1 to TRBJ2-2, with TRBD1 as a possible D gene (6 bases). Trimming cost V 4 bases and J 1 base, with 16 bases left between them. Germline CDR1 SQVTM, CDR2 ANQGSEA. The CDR3 is 16 amino acids. The CDR3 region has the DNA TGCAGCGTTGGTCTCGTAGGACAGAGGAACACCGGGGAGCTGTTTTTT. This codes for CSVGLVGQRNTGELFF.

The chain joins TRBV18 to TRBJ2-5; D is undetermined. The CDR3 has 11 residues. Trimming took off 5 bases at V and 0 bases at J, with 1 base between the two ends. Looked up from germline, CDR1 is KGHSH and CDR2 is LQKENI. This chain's CDR3 is CASSNQETQYF. The CDR3, as DNA: TGTGCCAGCTCAAACCAAGAGACCCAGTACTTC.

The genes are TRBV30 and TRBJ1-3; no definite D call. Germline V gene data show CDR1 as GTSNPN and CDR2 as SVGIG (reference sequence). V lost 0 bases and J 5 bases, leaving 5 bases between the germline ends. The CDR3 runs to 12 residues. CDR3 residues: CAWSVFRNTIYF. The CDR3 nucleotides are TGTGCCTGGAGTGTATTTAGAAACACCATATATTTT.